This TCR beta chain was recorded in a study of blood T cell repertoires in COVID-19. The germline gives CDR1 MNHEY, CDR2 SVGAGI. This CDR3 has 14 amino acids. J gave up 7 bases and V 0 bases, and 2 bases lay outside the gene matches. The repertoire was sequenced with immunoSEQ multiplex PCR; TCRdb's copy has only in-frame clones and lacks some. The sample includes about 300,000 clones, about 89% seen only once; the top ten take about 1.8%. The rearrangement joins TRBV6-5 to TRBJ1-1; 10 bases agree with TRBD1. The source material was PBMCs or T cells enriched from blood (not recorded which). This TCR derives from a woman aged 35 to 49 who had recovered from COVID-19. The CDR3 nucleotides read TGTGCCAGCAGTTACTCTAGGGACAGGGGTGAAGCTTTCTTT. Translating gives CASSYSRDRGEAFF.